The next 26 T cell receptor beta chains were all read from a single sample in a study of T-cell reconstitution after alpha-beta-depleted transplantation in children. Unique molecular identifiers were used to barcode this TCRbeta library. TCRdb re-analysed the PCR reads in MiXCR, keeping a single row per CDR3 protein. The sample holds some 600,000 distinct CDR3 sequences, 13% seen once. The sequencing used PBMCs, mostly from graft donor cells, collected 360 days after TCRalphabeta/CD19-depleted stem cell transplant. The receptors were sampled from a male patient aged 10 to 17 who had a stem cell transplant for acute myeloid leukemia, so the T cells may come from the graft donor.

This sequence joins TRBV5-1 and TRBJ2-2; 14 bases agree with TRBD2. This CDR3 has 21 residues. Trimming at V came to 0 bases and at J to 4 bases, leaving 14 bases not matched to a gene. In germline, CDR1 is SGHRS, CDR2 YFSETQ. The CDR3 DNA reads as TGCGCCAGCAGCTTGGTCGGGACTAGCGGGAGTTCGAGGTCGGCCACCGGGGAGCTGTTTTTT. This translates into CASSLVGTSGSSRSATGELFF.

This clonotype was observed a handful of times. This chain connects TRBV19 to TRBJ2-1, with a weak D call TRBD2 (5 bases). From germline, CDR1 is LNHDA and CDR2 SQIVND (reference sequence). V was pared by 0 bases and J by 5 bases, with 8 bases between. This CDR3 region has 14 residues. This chain's CDR3 is CASSIDRGDNEQFF. CDR3 in DNA: TGTGCCAGTAGTATAGATCGGGGAGACAATGAGCAGTTCTTC.

The chain uses TRBV12-2 and TRBJ2-3; the table's D call of TRBD2 was not tested on the DNA. TRBV12-2 is classified as a pseudogene. This CDR3 contains 19 residues. The CDR3 DNA reads TGTGCAAGTCGCACCCGGACTAGCGGGAGGGCCGTCGAGGCAGATACGCAGTATTTT. It is translated as CASRTRTSGRAVEADTQYF.

The rearrangement links TRBV20-1 to TRBJ2-3, with D perhaps matching TRBD1 (5 bases). The CDR3 contains 11 residues. CDR1 DFQATT and CDR2 SNEGSKA come from the germline V gene (reference sequence). V dropped 7 bases and J dropped 2 bases, with 7 bases sitting between them. DNA of the CDR3: TGCAGTGTCAGGGTCACAGATACGCAGTATTTT. Its protein product is CSVRVTDTQYF.

This chain links TRBV3-1 with TRBJ2-1; TRBD2 aligns across 9 bases. The germline V gene encodes CDR1 LGHDT and CDR2 YNNKEL (reference sequence). Losses at the gene ends were 4 bases for V and 3 bases for J; bases not matched to a gene: 4. The CDR3 has 15 amino acids. CDR3 nucleotide sequence: TGTGCCAGCAGCCGCTTGACTAGCGGCTACAATGAGCAGTTCTTC. Protein product: CASSRLTSGYNEQFF.

This clonotype was detected ten times or more. The genes are TRBV5-1 and TRBJ2-2; no reliable D call. In germline, CDR1 is SGHRS, CDR2 YFSETQ. With 5 bases removed from V and 0 bases from J, the gap between germline ends came to 8 bases. This CDR3 is built from 14 residues. The CDR3 coding sequence is TGCGCCAGCAGGGCCGACGCGAACACCGGGGAGCTGTTTTTT. Its protein product is CASRADANTGELFF.

This clonotype was counted many times. J is TRBJ2-7 and V is TRBV27; D not certain. The CDR3 is made up of 13 amino acids. V dropped 6 bases and J dropped 7 bases, with 16 bases sitting between them. The V gene's germline CDR1 is MNHEY and CDR2 SMNVEV (reference sequence). The CDR3 DNA reads TGTGCCAGCAGCGTCGGACCCGAAGGAGAGCAGTACTTC. It codes for CASSVGPEGEQYF.

This clonotype was counted between two and nine times. The V call is TRBV20-1, the J call TRBJ1-3; the match to TRBD1 covers 9 bases. V dropped 6 bases and J dropped 3; count of bases not matched to a gene: 12. Per the germline V gene, CDR1 is DFQATT and CDR2 is SNEGSKA (reference sequence). The CDR3 totals 16 residues. This chain's CDR3 is CSAKNRDRELGNTIYF. CDR3 DNA: TGCAGTGCCAAAAACCGGGACAGGGAGCTTGGAAACACCATATATTTT.

This clonotype was counted only a few times. The rearrangement joins TRBV29-1 to TRBJ2-3, with 7 positions matching TRBD1. Germline V gene data show CDR1 as SQVTM and CDR2 as ANQGSEA. CDR3 length: 13 amino acids. V lost 3 bases and J lost 3; bases outside the gene matches: 3. The CDR3 sequence: CSVDKGATDTQYF. CDR3 bases: TGCAGCGTTGATAAGGGGGCAACAGATACGCAGTATTTT.

In its sample, this clonotype was seen a few times. This rearrangement joins TRBV12-3 or TRBV12-4 to TRBJ2-1; no reliable D call. V lost 1 base to trimming and J lost 3 bases, with 13 bases between them. This CDR3 region has 16 residues. CDR3 sequence: CASSLVSTLLYNEQFF. CDR3 nucleotides: TGTGCCAGCAGTTTAGTCTCTACCTTACTCTACAATGAGCAGTTCTTC.

The chain is built from TRBV20-1 and TRBJ2-7; 9 positions agree with TRBD2. The CDR3 is 14 residues long. CDR1 and CDR2 from the germline V gene are DFQATT and SNEGSKA (reference sequence). With 5 bases clipped from V and 5 bases from J, the junction kept 10 bases outside the gene matches. The CDR3 DNA is TGCAGTGCTCCGGGGCGTAGCGGGAGTAACGAGCAGTACTTC. Amino acid sequence: CSAPGRSGSNEQYF.

V usage is TRBV7-2 and J usage is TRBJ2-1; D is undetermined. Germline values: CDR1 SGHTA, CDR2 FQGNSA. The CDR3 runs 14 residues. V lost 3 bases and J lost 9, with 15 bases in between. The CDR3 DNA sequence: TGTGCCAGCAGCTTCACTGTATCCGGTGGTGAGCAGTTCTTC. Its protein product is CASSFTVSGGEQFF.

This clonotype was counted between two and nine times. The rearrangement uses TRBV18 and TRBJ1-4; D is perhaps TRBD1 (6 bases). From germline, CDR1 is KGHSH and CDR2 LQKENI. V dropped 6 bases and J dropped 3 bases, with 20 bases sitting between them. CDR3 length: 17 amino acids. The CDR3 coding sequence is TGTGCCAGCTCGCACAGGGAAGAGACTTGGCCTAATGAAAAACTGTTTTTT. Residues: CASSHREETWPNEKLFF.

This clonotype appeared a few times. The V gene is TRBV4-3, the J gene TRBJ1-2; D is possibly TRBD1 (5 bases). Per germline, CDR1 LGHNA and CDR2 YSLEER. Trimming left V 3 bases short and J 7 bases short, with 9 bases between. The CDR3 is made up of 12 amino acids. In nucleotides, the CDR3 is TGCGCCAGCAGCCAGGGGGTTGTTGGCTACACCTTC. It codes for CASSQGVVGYTF.

This clonotype was seen a few times. V gene TRBV28 combines with J gene TRBJ2-7; TRBD2 agrees at 7 bases. The CDR3 is 15 residues long. With V trimmed by 5 bases and J by 2 bases, 9 bases remained unmatched. The germline V gene has CDR1 MDHEN and CDR2 SYDVKM. The CDR3 region has the DNA TGTGCCAGCAGTATCCGGGACTATATAACCTACGAGCAGTACTTC. It specifies CASSIRDYITYEQYF.

The CDR3 sequence: CASSLGQGKSRGYTF. CDR3 bases: TGTGCCAGCAGCTTAGGACAGGGGAAGTCTAGGGGCTACACCTTC. The V call is TRBV7-2, the J call TRBJ1-2, with 8 positions matching TRBD1. CDR3 length: 15 amino acids. Germline V gives CDR1 SGHTA, CDR2 FQGNSA. Trimming cost V 1 base and J 8 bases; bases outside gene matches: 9.

This sequence joins TRBV28 and TRBJ2-1; D is unresolved. Trimming removed 3 bases from V and 2 bases from J, with 11 bases in between. The CDR3 spans 15 residues. Germline CDR1 and CDR2: MDHEN and SYDVKM. The CDR3 sequence: CASSLRRNPYNEQFF. The CDR3 nucleotides are TGTGCCAGCAGTTTGAGGCGGAACCCCTACAATGAGCAGTTCTTC. The whole variable domain, filled in from reference TRBV28 and TRBJ2-1, reads DVKVTQSSRYLVKRTGEKVFLECVQDMDHENMFWYRQDPGLGLRLIYFSYDVKMKEKGDIPEGYSVSREKKERFSLILESASTNQTSMYLCASSLRRNPYNEQFFGPGTRLTVL.

The chain employs TRBV3-1 and TRBJ2-5, with 12 bases identical to TRBD2. The CDR3 has 17 residues. J gave up 0 bases and V 4 bases, and 6 bases lay outside the gene matches. The V gene's germline CDR1 is LGHDT and CDR2 YNNKEL (reference sequence). As DNA, the CDR3 is TGTGCCAGCAGCCTGGGACTAGCGGGTATTCACCAAGAGACCCAGTACTTC. Residues: CASSLGLAGIHQETQYF.

The chain carries TRBV5-6 and TRBJ2-5; D assignment may be TRBD1 or TRBD2 (6 bases each). Trimming removed 4 bases from V and 2 bases from J, with 15 bases in between. The length of the CDR3 is 15 residues. Germline lookup yields CDR1 SGHDT and CDR2 YYEEEE. The CDR3: CASSPGARAQETQYF. Here the CDR3 DNA reads TGTGCCAGCAGCCCGGGGGCCCGGGCGCAAGAGACCCAGTACTTC.

The chain carries TRBV5-5 and TRBJ2-1, with D hard to call. There are 16 residues in the CDR3. Per germline, CDR1 SGHKS and CDR2 YYEKEE (reference sequence). V dropped 0 bases and J dropped 8 bases, with 18 bases sitting between them. CDR3 bases: TGTGCCAGCAGCTTGGGGACCCACCTTCCCAGGTATGAGCAGTTCTTC. Encoded protein: CASSLGTHLPRYEQFF.

The chain combines TRBV15 with TRBJ2-6; tentatively, D is TRBD2 (7 bases). Trimming removed 9 bases from V and 1 base from J, with 16 bases in between. The CDR3 extends over 16 amino acids. Germline-derived CDR1 and CDR2 are LNHNV and YYDKDF (reference sequence). The DNA of the CDR3 is TGTGCCACGAGGGAGGGGGTGGGTTCTGGGGCCAACGTCCTGACTTTC. It codes for CATREGVGSGANVLTF.

The J gene is TRBJ2-7, the V gene TRBV9, with 7 nucleotides matching TRBD1. Per the germline V gene, CDR1 is SGDLS and CDR2 is YYNGEE. The CDR3 sequence is 15 residues long. The trim removed 4 bases at V and 4 bases at J, leaving 11 bases unmatched. In nucleotides, the CDR3 is TGTGCCAGCAGCTCCCGGGACAGCCCCGGGTACGAGCAGTACTTC. This codes for CASSSRDSPGYEQYF.

This clonotype was observed a handful of times. The rearrangement links TRBV24-1 to TRBJ2-4, with 9 bases that match TRBD1. CDR3 size: 15 residues. The V and J ends lost 3 bases and 6 bases, in that order; junction bases with no gene match: 5. Germline V gene data show CDR1 as KGHDR and CDR2 as SFDVKD. The CDR3 is CATSDQQGARNIQYF. The CDR3 DNA follows: TGTGCCACCAGTGATCAACAGGGGGCGAGAAACATTCAGTACTTC.

The chain carries TRBV15 and TRBJ2-1; 9 nucleotides match TRBD2. The CDR3 has 14 residues. Germline values: CDR1 LNHNV, CDR2 YYDKDF (reference sequence). V gave up 8 bases and J gave up 4 bases; unmatched junction bases: 6. The CDR3 DNA sequence: TGTGCCACCCATAGCGGGAGAATGTACAATGAGCAGTTCTTC. Its protein is CATHSGRMYNEQFF.

The rearrangement uses TRBV14 and TRBJ2-1, with 10 positions matching TRBD1. Germline trimming cut 3 bases from V and 6 bases from J; bases unmatched to any gene: 5. Germline assignment: CDR1 SGHDN and CDR2 FVKESK. The CDR3 sequence is 15 residues long. This chain's CDR3 is CASSHPWTGGNEQFF. CDR3 nucleotides: TGTGCCAGCAGCCACCCCTGGACAGGGGGCAATGAGCAGTTCTTC.

This clonotype was detected a few times. The V call is TRBV28, the J call TRBJ2-7, with a weak D call TRBD1 (6 bases). Germline CDR1 MDHEN, CDR2 SYDVKM. There are 14 residues in the CDR3. V lost 4 bases and J 7 bases, leaving 17 bases between the germline ends. The CDR3 region is CASSYRDTLREQYF. The CDR3, as DNA: TGTGCCAGCAGTTACCGGGACACCCTAAGGGAGCAGTACTTC.